Each of the 30 T cell receptor beta chains below was sequenced from the same sample in a study of identical twins (TCRdb year 2016). The library was made by 5' RACE. Sequencing used an Illumina HiSeq 2000. TCRdb trimmed public reads at Q25 via fastp, called clones via MiXCR and kept in-frame beta chains. Entries are consolidated by CDR3 protein sequence, retaining the most common genes and DNA. For this sample there are hundreds of thousands of distinct CDR3 sequences; 5.5% to 7.5% appear just once. Together, the top ten hold 1.5% to 2% of the sample. The source material was naive T cells sorted from blood. The cell subset or site label here, explained by the study, means: cells isolated with a human naive T-cell isolation kit. The receptors here all came from a man younger than 35 in good health.

This clonotype was picked up many times. The chain joins TRBV7-9 to TRBJ2-3, with 7 nucleotides matching TRBD2. The CDR3 runs to 14 residues. The germline gives CDR1 SEHNR, CDR2 FQNEAQ (reference sequence). V lost 7 bases and J lost 5; bases outside the gene matches: 9. The CDR3 reads CASKGRAGKDTQYF. The CDR3 coding sequence is TGTGCCAGCAAGGGGAGGGCCGGTAAAGATACGCAGTATTTT.

This clonotype was observed many times. The chain is built from TRBV7-3 and TRBJ2-1, with D tentatively TRBD2 (5 bases). Deletions cut 1 base from V and 9 bases from J, with 16 bases between. Germline CDR1 and CDR2: SGHTA and FQGTGA. The CDR3 has 15 residues. The CDR3 loop reads CASSLREMGEGEQFF. The CDR3 nucleotides read TGTGCCAGCAGCTTAAGGGAGATGGGTGAGGGTGAGCAGTTCTTC.

To note about this clonotype: Since a much larger clone is just one base distant, this may be a read error. This sequence joins TRBV6-5 and TRBJ2-5, with a tentative D call TRBD2 (5 bases). Germline values: CDR1 MNHEY, CDR2 SVGAGI. Trimming stripped 6 bases from V and 5 bases from J, with 16 bases between. The CDR3 contains 14 residues. In DNA, the CDR3 is TGTGCCAGCAGACTACTAGAGAGCCAGGAGACCCAGTACTTC. Its protein is CASRLLESQETQYF.

This clonotype came up a few times. This chain uses TRBV2 with TRBJ2-7, with no clear D. The V end lost 6 bases, the J end lost 9 bases, and 15 bases lay between the germline ends. The CDR3 has 12 amino acids. Germline CDR1 reads SNHLY; CDR2 reads FYNNEI. The CDR3 coding sequence is TGTGCCAGCAGCGCTCTTACTCTGGGGCAGTACGTC. Protein: CASSALTLGQYV.

The V gene is TRBV11-2, the J gene TRBJ2-7; maybe TRBD2 (6 bases). V dropped 2 bases and J dropped 4 bases, with 18 bases sitting between them. Germline CDR1 and CDR2: SGHAT and FQNNGV. The CDR3 loop spans 16 amino acids. The CDR3 coding sequence is TGTGCCAGCAGCTTATTTAGCTTAGCGGCGTCTTACGAGCAGTACTTC. As protein: CASSLFSLAASYEQYF.

This clonotype turned up a few times. The genes are TRBV11-2 and TRBJ2-3; tentatively, D is TRBD2 (6 bases). Germline CDR1 is SGHAT and CDR2 is FQNNGV. The CDR3 has 18 amino acids. Trimming took 2 bases from V and 1 from J, leaving 19 bases between them. CDR3 amino acids: CASSLFPPSAVGTDTQYF. The CDR3 DNA follows: TGTGCCAGCAGCTTATTCCCTCCTAGCGCGGTAGGCACAGATACGCAGTATTTT.

This clonotype was detected ten times or more. J is TRBJ2-4 and V is TRBV20-1; D possibly corresponds to TRBD1 (6 bases). Deletions cut 4 bases from V and 0 bases from J, with 13 bases between. Germline V lookup: CDR1 DFQATT, CDR2 SNEGSKA (reference sequence). The CDR3 is made up of 15 amino acids. The chain's CDR3 is CSATTGFLAKNIQYF. The CDR3 DNA sequence: TGCAGTGCTACGACAGGATTCCTAGCCAAAAACATTCAGTACTTC.

The rearrangement uses TRBV10-3 and TRBJ2-4; TRBD1 is a possible D gene (6 bases). With 3 bases removed from V and 5 bases from J, the gap between germline ends came to 14 bases. There are 15 residues in the CDR3. Germline-derived CDR1 and CDR2 are ENHRY and SYGVKD. CDR3 protein: CAISDSRGPENIQYF. The CDR3 nucleotides read TGTGCCATCAGTGACAGCAGGGGCCCTGAAAACATTCAGTACTTC.

This clonotype has at least ten counts. This sequence joins TRBV5-1 and TRBJ1-2; the match to TRBD1 covers 10 bases. The CDR3 sequence is 14 residues long. Germline V gene sequence: CDR1 SGHRS, CDR2 YFSETQ. Unmatched junction bases numbered 3, after V lost 3 bases and J lost 4 bases. CDR3 sequence (DNA): TGCGCCAGCAGCTCGGGACAGGGGCCCTATGGCTACACCTTC. Its translation is CASSSGQGPYGYTF.

This clonotype was seen more than once but under ten times. V gene TRBV18 combines with J gene TRBJ2-7, with TRBD2 matching 8 bases. The V and J ends lost 0 bases and 3 bases, in that order; junction bases with no gene match: 10. Germline V CDR1 and CDR2: KGHSH, LQKENI. The CDR3 loop spans 17 amino acids. CDR3 region: CASSPPGLGQGNYEQYF. CDR3 in DNA: TGTGCCAGCTCACCACCGGGACTAGGCCAGGGAAACTACGAGCAGTACTTC.

This clonotype was observed at least ten times. The genes are TRBV6-2 or TRBV6-3 and TRBJ2-1, with 14 bases lining up with TRBD2. The V gene's germline CDR1 is MNHEY and CDR2 SVGEGT. V lost 11 bases to trimming and J lost 0 bases; unmatched junction nucleotides: 9. The CDR3 runs 17 residues. CDR3 amino acids: CALGTSGSKSSYNEQFF. The CDR3 DNA is TGTGCCCTGGGGACTAGCGGGAGTAAAAGCTCCTACAATGAGCAGTTCTTC.

There are many counts of this clonotype. The gene calls are TRBV12-3 or TRBV12-4 and TRBJ2-7; D is unresolved. Trimming cost V 6 bases and J 6 bases, with 15 bases left between them. The CDR3 contains 13 residues. This CDR3 is CASSLGPKSEQYF. In DNA form, the CDR3 reads TGTGCCAGCAGCCTCGGACCTAAATCCGAGCAGTACTTC.

This clonotype has more than one count but fewer than ten. Germline is not matched at one junction end, which may reflect a read error. The chain carries TRBV11-3 and TRBJ2-3; 8 bases are a match to TRBD2. CDR3 length: 17 amino acids. The germline V gene has CDR1 SGHNT and CDR2 YENEEA. CDR3 in amino acids: CASSNDPGSGSKDTQYF. CDR3 bases: TGTGCCAGCAGCAACGACCCCGGGAGCGGGAGCAAAGATACGCAGTATTTT.

The genes are TRBV5-1 and TRBJ2-1; perhaps TRBD2 as D (5 bases). Trimming took off 4 bases at V and 15 bases at J, with 20 bases between the two ends. There are 13 residues in the CDR3. CDR1 is SGHRS, CDR2 YFSETQ, per germline. The CDR3 sequence is CASSPSPDRLWFF. CDR3 nucleotide sequence: TGCGCCAGCAGCCCTAGCCCGGACCGGTTGTGGTTCTTC.

This clonotype has at least ten counts. The chain's CDR3 is CASRPPGLAGGPSGANVLTF. CDR3 in DNA: TGTGCCAGCAGGCCACCGGGACTAGCGGGAGGGCCCTCTGGGGCCAACGTCCTGACTTTC. This rearrangement joins TRBV6-2 or TRBV6-3 to TRBJ2-6; 16 bases are a match to TRBD2. Trimming took 6 bases from V and 0 from J; bases not matched to a gene: 8. Germline V CDR1 and CDR2: MNHEY, SVGEGT. This CDR3 is built from 20 residues.

This clonotype has only a few counts. V and J are TRBV27 and TRBJ2-5; 8 bases match TRBD1. V dropped 5 bases and J dropped 0; count of bases not matched to a gene: 5. The CDR3 consists of 15 residues. Germline V gene lookup returns CDR1 MNHEY and CDR2 SMNVEV (reference sequence). Here the CDR3 DNA reads TGTGCCAGCAGTCCTCGGACAGGGTACCAAGAGACCCAGTACTTC. Translating gives CASSPRTGYQETQYF.

This clonotype was detected ten times or more. The genes are TRBV7-8 and TRBJ2-1, with 10 bases aligning to TRBD2. The CDR3 is made up of 16 amino acids. Germline V CDR1 and CDR2: SGHVS, FQNEAQ. V trimming: 5 bases; J trimming: 2 bases; junction bases outside the gene matches: 6. CDR3 DNA sequence: TGTGCCAGCAGCCAGAGAGGGACTAGCGCCTACAATGAGCAGTTCTTC. It translates to CASSQRGTSAYNEQFF.

The V gene is TRBV12-3 or TRBV12-4, the J gene TRBJ2-7; D uncertain. CDR3 length: 15 residues. The germline V and J ends were trimmed by 2 bases and 2 bases, with 13 bases remaining between them. The DNA for the CDR3 is TGTGCCAGCAGTTTAATGTCCCGATTCACCTACGAGCAGTACTTC. It translates to CASSLMSRFTYEQYF.

The sample holds a few counts of this clonotype. V gene TRBV4-2 combines with J gene TRBJ2-6; TRBD1 might be the D (6 bases). The germline V gene has CDR1 LGHNA and CDR2 YNFKEQ. This CDR3 region has 16 residues. V was pared by 5 bases and J by 0 bases, with 11 bases between. For the CDR3, the DNA is TGTGCCAGCAGCGCCTCGGACAGCTCTGGGGCCAACGTCCTGACTTTC. This gives the protein CASSASDSSGANVLTF.

The sample holds many counts of this clonotype. The chain uses TRBV7-9 and TRBJ2-7; no clear D gene. V was clipped by 1 base and J by 4 bases, with 8 bases between them. The CDR3 has 13 amino acids. CDR1 and CDR2 from the germline V gene are SEHNR and FQNEAQ (reference sequence). The CDR3 coding sequence is TGTGCCAGCAGCTTAGAAGGGATTTACGAGCAGTACTTC. This sequence encodes CASSLEGIYEQYF.

The chain uses TRBV7-9 and TRBJ2-3, with TRBD2 matching 11 bases. The junction had 6 bases not matched to a gene; V was cut back by 8 bases and J by 5 bases. Per germline, CDR1 SEHNR and CDR2 FQNEAQ (reference sequence). This CDR3 spans 14 amino acids. CDR3 bases: TGTGCCAGCGCAACTAGCGGGAGCTTAGATACGCAGTATTTT. It yields the protein CASATSGSLDTQYF. The variable domain in full, completed from reference TRBV7-9 and TRBJ2-3, reads DTGVSQNPRHKITKRGQNVTFRCDPISEHNRLYWYRQTLGQGPEFLTYFQNEAQLEKSRLLSDRFSAERPKGSFSTLEIQRTEQGDSAMYLCASATSGSLDTQYFGPGTRLTVL.

This clonotype was seen ten or more times. This chain connects TRBV29-1 to TRBJ2-6; D is undetermined. This CDR3 contains 14 residues. V lost 6 bases and J 2 bases, leaving 11 bases between the germline ends. Germline assignment: CDR1 SQVTM and CDR2 ANQGSEA. DNA of the CDR3: TGCAGCGTCCCGAGCCGGACTGGGGCCAACGTCCTGACTTTC. Its translation is CSVPSRTGANVLTF.

J is TRBJ1-6 and V is TRBV6-1, with D perhaps TRBD1 (5 bases). Germline V CDR1 and CDR2: MNHNS, SASEGT. Trimming took off 4 bases at V and 12 bases at J, with 16 bases between the two ends. This CDR3 comprises 14 residues. The CDR3 coding sequence is TGTGCCAGCAGTGCGGGGGGTCTGGAGGTACCCCTCCACTTT. Its translation is CASSAGGLEVPLHF.

The rearrangement joins TRBV18 to TRBJ1-5, with D possibly TRBD1 on 6 matching bases. The length of the CDR3 is 14 residues. The germline V and J ends were trimmed by 6 bases and 5 bases, with 14 bases remaining between them. Germline CDR1 is KGHSH and CDR2 is LQKENI. The CDR3 DNA sequence: TGTGCCAGCTCTCAACAGGGCGTCTATCAGCCCCAGCATTTT. It specifies CASSQQGVYQPQHF.

This clonotype was detected many times. The chain recombines TRBV7-2 with TRBJ2-1, with D tentatively TRBD2 (6 bases). This CDR3 spans 16 amino acids. In germline, CDR1 is SGHTA, CDR2 FQGNSA. Trimming removed 1 base at V and 9 bases at J, with 19 bases between. The CDR3 loop is CASSLVSGSGDGEQFF. For the CDR3, the DNA is TGTGCCAGCAGCTTAGTCTCGGGTAGCGGCGACGGTGAGCAGTTCTTC.

This clonotype showed up many times. The gene calls are TRBV20-1 and TRBJ2-1; no firm D call. The length of the CDR3 is 12 residues. Germline CDR1 is DFQATT and CDR2 is SNEGSKA (reference sequence). Deletions cut 7 bases from V and 3 bases from J, with 10 bases between. This CDR3 reads CSVPDHYNEQFF. CDR3 sequence (DNA): TGCAGTGTACCGGACCACTACAATGAGCAGTTCTTC.

This clonotype was observed many times. CDR3 loop: CAISGIAGVSDTQYF. In DNA, the CDR3 is TGTGCCATCAGTGGGATAGCGGGAGTTTCAGATACGCAGTATTTT. The chain carries TRBV10-3 and TRBJ2-3, with 9 bases fitting TRBD2. The trim removed 4 bases at V and 4 bases at J, leaving 6 bases unmatched. Per germline, CDR1 ENHRY and CDR2 SYGVKD. CDR3 length equals 15 residues.

This clonotype showed up just a few times. The chain joins TRBV14 to TRBJ2-1, with D possibly called TRBD1 or TRBD2 (6 bases each). The CDR3 loop spans 16 amino acids. V dropped 0 bases and J dropped 9 bases, with 18 bases sitting between them. Per the germline V gene, CDR1 is SGHDN and CDR2 is FVKESK. CDR3 DNA: TGTGCCAGCAGCCAAGATTGGGGGGCCTCGGCACCTGAGCAGTTCTTC. Amino acids: CASSQDWGASAPEQFF.

This clonotype was picked up a small number of times. The rearrangement uses TRBV6-2 or TRBV6-3 and TRBJ1-1, with TRBD1 identical over 10 bases. The CDR3 loop spans 16 amino acids. The V and J ends lost 0 bases and 3 bases, in that order; junction bases with no gene match: 4. Germline V gives CDR1 MNHEY, CDR2 SVGEGT. The CDR3 protein is CASSYSTGGYYTEAFF. The CDR3 DNA follows: TGTGCCAGCAGTTACTCGACAGGGGGCTACTACACTGAAGCTTTCTTT.

This clonotype was detected only a few times. The chain recombines TRBV5-1 with TRBJ2-5; D possibly uses TRBD1 or TRBD2 (5 bases each). The CDR3 loop spans 16 amino acids. Germline lookup yields CDR1 SGHRS and CDR2 YFSETQ. Trimming cost V 4 bases and J 5 bases, with 21 bases left between them. CDR3 protein: CASSGGAVRGWETQYF. Written as DNA, the CDR3 is TGCGCCAGCAGCGGTGGAGCGGTCCGGGGCTGGGAGACCCAGTACTTC.